The rows below give T cell receptor beta chains drawn from one sample of a study of cytomegalovirus exposure and HLA in healthy donors. Repertoires were generated with immunoSEQ multiplex PCR, while TCRdb's copy carries only in-frame clones and drops some. The sample carries 150,000 to 200,000 clones, around 82% recorded once. Material for sequencing was PBMCs. The source of these receptors is a boy aged 5-17 years in good health and CMV-seronegative. The CDR3 runs from the conserved cysteine through the conserved F or W. A D gene is named only where the DNA matches it firmly. Expanded clones are given a class, and other clones once, few, many or no size at all.

v_gene	j_gene	d_gene	abundance	CDR3nt	CDR3aa
TRBV19	TRBJ1-5	.	.	TGTGCCAGTAGGACGACACTCGGCAATCAGCCCCAGCATTTT	CASRTTLGNQPQHF
TRBV27	TRBJ2-5	.	.	TGTGCCAGCAGTTCCTCGGTTCCCCCAGAGACCCAGTACTTC	CASSSSVPPETQYF
TRBV7-9	TRBJ2-6	TRBD1	.	TGTGCCAGCAGCTACAGGAGAACAGGGGATAGAACTGGGGCCAACGTCCTGACTTTC	CASSYRRTGDRTGANVLTF
TRBV28	TRBJ1-1	TRBD1	.	TGTGCCAGCAGGTCAGGGGGCCTTCAAGCTTTCTTT	CASRSGGLQAFF
TRBV9	TRBJ2-2	.	.	TGTGCCAGCAGAACAAACACCGGGGAGCTGTTTTTT	CASRTNTGELFF
TRBV7-6	TRBJ2-2	.	.	TGTGCCAGCAGCTTAGGTATTTCTCCAGGGAACACCGGGGAGCTGTTTTTT	CASSLGISPGNTGELFF
TRBV5-4	TRBJ1-1	TRBD1	once	TGTGCCAGCAGCCTCCGGGACACCAAGGGGGCCGGGTGGAACACTGAAGCTTTCTTT	CASSLRDTKGAGWNTEAFF
TRBV7-2	TRBJ2-1	.	.	TGTGCCAGCAGCTTAATCGGTGAGCAGTTCTTC	CASSLIGEQFF
TRBV30	TRBJ1-1	.	.	TGTGCCTGGAGTGTTTGGGGGGGAGAAGCTTTCTTT	CAWSVWGGEAFF
TRBV11-2	TRBJ2-7	TRBD2	.	TGTGCCAGCAGCTTGTGGACTAGCGGGGGGAGGAACGAGCAGTACTTC	CASSLWTSGGRNEQYF
TRBV5-4	TRBJ2-5	.	.	TGTGCCAGCAGCTTGGCCGGACTCAAAGAGACCCAGTACTTC	CASSLAGLKETQYF
TRBV30	TRBJ2-7	TRBD2	once	TGTGCCTGGAAGTCGGGGGGCGAGCAGTACTTC	CAWKSGGEQYF
TRBV7-9	TRBJ2-1	TRBD2	.	TGTGCCAGCAGCGGACGCAGACTAGCGGGAGTCCATGAGCAGTTCTTC	CASSGRRLAGVHEQFF
TRBV5-1	TRBJ2-7	.	.	TGCGCCAGCAGCTTGGCCAGACAGGCCGAACTCTACGAGCAGTACTTC	CASSLARQAELYEQYF
TRBV7-6	TRBJ1-4	.	.	TGTGCCAGCAGCTCCTCGCGGGGGGGGAATGAAAAACTGTTTTTT	CASSSSRGGNEKLFF
TRBV14	TRBJ1-5	.	.	TGTGCCAAGAAGGGTTTGGGTAGGGAGCACGCTCAGCCCCAGCATTTT	CAKKGLGREHAQPQHF
TRBV5-1	TRBJ2-1	.	.	TGCGCCAGCAGCTCACAGGACCTCGAGAGTGAGCAGTTCTTC	CASSSQDLESEQFF
TRBV6-4	TRBJ2-3	.	.	TGTGCCAGCAGTGAACAGGGTTCGCAAGATACGCAGTATTTT	CASSEQGSQDTQYF
TRBV5-1	TRBJ1-2	.	few	TGCGCCAGCAGCTCCGACGGGATGAGAGGCTACACCTTC	CASSSDGMRGYTF
TRBV7-9	TRBJ2-2	.	once	TGTGCCAGCAGCCGACAGGGAGGTACCGGGGAGCTGTTTTTT	CASSRQGGTGELFF
TRBV5-1	TRBJ2-2	.	.	TGCGCCAGCAGCTTGGTTCCAAACACCGGGGAGCTGTTTTTT	CASSLVPNTGELFF
TRBV9	TRBJ2-1	.	.	TGTGCCAGCAGCGTACGTTATTCTGTAAATGAGCAGTTCTTC	CASSVRYSVNEQFF
TRBV5-1	TRBJ2-3	.	.	TGCGCCAGCAGCTTGGCGTGGGGGGGCCTATCTAGCACAGATACGCAGTATTTT	CASSLAWGGLSSTDTQYF
TRBV2	TRBJ2-7	.	.	TGTGCCAGCAGCGTCGGACGGACTCCAAGCGACGAGCAGTACTTC	CASSVGRTPSDEQYF
TRBV5-1	TRBJ2-1	TRBD2	.	TGCGCCAGCAGCTTGGTCCCGGGAGGGTACAATGAGCAGTTCTTC	CASSLVPGGYNEQFF
TRBV7-9	TRBJ2-3	.	.	TGTGCCAGCAGCTTTGGGGTGGGGGCGCGAGTAGGAGATACGCAGTATTTT	CASSFGVGARVGDTQYF
TRBV11-2	TRBJ2-7	.	.	TGTGCCAGCAGCCCTCTCAGGCGTAGCTCCTACGAGCAGTACTTC	CASSPLRRSSYEQYF
TRBV11-2	TRBJ1-1	.	once	TGTGCCAGCAGCTTAGTGCCAGACAGCGCTGAAGCTTTCTTT	CASSLVPDSAEAFF
TRBV6-1	TRBJ2-3	TRBD2	once	TGTGCCAGCAGTGAAGCGCGGCTAGCGGGGTGGAGGGATACGCAGTATTTT	CASSEARLAGWRDTQYF
TRBV29-1	TRBJ2-3	.	.	TGCAGCGTTTTTGGACAGACAGATACGCAGTATTTT	CSVFGQTDTQYF
TRBV7-9	TRBJ2-7	.	.	TGTGCCAGCAGGGAGGGGAGCTACGAGCAGTACTTC	CASREGSYEQYF
TRBV2	TRBJ1-1	TRBD1	.	TGTGCCAGCAGTGAGTGGGACAGGCGCACTGAAGCTTTCTTT	CASSEWDRRTEAFF
TRBV12-5	TRBJ2-1	.	.	TGTGCTAGTGGAGAGGGGAGGAATGAGCAGTTCTTC	CASGEGRNEQFF
TRBV11-2	TRBJ2-1	TRBD2	.	TGTGCCAGCAGCTTAGATCTCTGGGTAGCGGGGGGACCCTACAATGAGCAGTTCTTC	CASSLDLWVAGGPYNEQFF
TRBV6-1	TRBJ2-3	TRBD2	.	TGTGCCAGCAGTGAAGCGCGGGGGGCAGATACGCAGTATTTT	CASSEARGADTQYF
TRBV27	TRBJ2-7	TRBD2	.	TGTGCCAGCAGTTTGGGACGGGAGGGTTATGAGCAGTACTTC	CASSLGREGYEQYF
TRBV12-5	TRBJ1-2	.	.	TGTGCTAGTGGTTTGGACGGGTCCCTGGAGGGCTACACCTTC	CASGLDGSLEGYTF
TRBV2	TRBJ2-2	TRBD2	.	TGTGCCAGCAGCACATCCAGGGATAGCGGGAGACCCGGGGAGCTGTTTTTT	CASSTSRDSGRPGELFF
TRBV9	TRBJ2-7	TRBD1	.	TGTGCCAGCAGCCTGGGGGGGGACAGGGAGATATCCGAGCAGTACTTC	CASSLGGDREISEQYF
TRBV30	TRBJ1-1	.	.	TGTGCCTGGAGTGTGTCAGGGTGGGGCACTGAAGCTTTCTTT	CAWSVSGWGTEAFF
TRBV5-6	TRBJ1-1	.	few	TGTGCCAGCCTACACCTCACGGGTCCTGAAGCTTTCTTT	CASLHLTGPEAFF
TRBV5-1	TRBJ1-1	.	few	TGCGCCAGCAGCTTGTCCCCTCTTGAGGGAGCTTTCTTT	CASSLSPLEGAFF
TRBV7-9	TRBJ1-4	.	.	TGTTCCAGCAGCTTTTTCCTCGAAAAACTGTTTTTT	CSSSFFLEKLFF
TRBV10-2	TRBJ1-2	.	.	TGCGCCAGCAGCGTCGACAGAGAAGGTTATGGCTACACCTTC	CASSVDREGYGYTF
TRBV6-6	TRBJ2-3	.	few	TGTGCCAGCAGCCGCCCCTCTAGTGGCCCAGATACGCAGTATTTT	CASSRPSSGPDTQYF
TRBV30	TRBJ1-1	.	few	TGTGCCTGGAGTGTAAGGGAGCGAACTCTGAACACTGAAGCTTTCTTT	CAWSVRERTLNTEAFF
TRBV5-1	TRBJ2-3	TRBD1	.	TGCGCCAGCAGTCTCCGACCCTTTACCGGGACAGGGGGCCCCGTTCGTACGCAGTATTTT	CASSLRPFTGTGGPVRTQYF
TRBV5-4	TRBJ2-7	.	once	TGTGCCAGCAGCGCGGACCGGGGACAAGGATTCTACGAGCAGTACTTC	CASSADRGQGFYEQYF